The sequence of this TCR beta chain was determined in a study of CD4 T cell repertoires in COVID-19 (dated by TCRdb to about 2021). A note on the overall study: For cross-reactivity analysis, CFSE-low cells were expanded with IL-2 for less than twelve days and were then relabeled and restimulated with spike proteins from other coronaviruses. Naturally processed CD4+ T cell responses to SARS-CoV-2 spike and nucleoprotein were characterized in COVID-19-recovered individuals, and clonal composition was assessed by TCR Vbeta sequencing. Subset-level TCR Vbeta repertoire analysis of SARS-CoV-2-reactive T cells was performed in a few recovered individuals. Overall study outcomes, separate from this receptor: Several of the most expanded SARS-CoV-2-reactive clonotypes were found to be shared between two or all three memory subsets, suggesting intraclonal diversification. Between roughly 6 and 26% of SARS-CoV-2 clonotypes were also detected in SARS-CoV and/or HKU1 spike-stimulated secondary cultures, consistent with cross-reactivity.

CDR1 SGDLS and CDR2 YYNGEE are derived from the germline V gene. The CDR3 spans 15 residues, from the cysteine through the phenylalanine. Only the CDR3 DNA stays, 45 bases, in frame from base 1. The junction carries 10 bases between V and J, which are trimmed by 4 bases and 0 bases respectively. The method behind the library was the immunoSEQ multiplex PCR assay. Per the authors' processing: To quantify how much the repertoires of different subsets overlapped, the Chao-Jaccard similarity index was used along with counts of shared clonotypes. TCRdb retrieved this table from immuneACCESS and kept in-frame rearrangements only. Not all clones are present; in checked studies, unresolved V genes account for under half, and no reason is known for the remainder. That table furnishes V, J and clone size, whereas the DNA furnished D and trimming. This sample gives tens of thousands of clones in total; about four fifths of them show up just once. Of the sample, about 0.5% falls within the top ten clones.

What the time point label conveys for this sample: sample from a COVID-19-recovered individual after infection. Patients who had recovered from mild-to-severe COVID-19 served as donors. Memory T cell samples that were not cultured went straight to sequencing right after ex vivo isolation. CD4+ total memory, central memory, effector memory and circulating T follicular helper cells were isolated from peripheral blood mononuclear cells. In regard to this clone: The clone's antigen remains unknown. No base quality values were provided; no much bigger clone lies one nucleotide off.

The clonotype was recovered from a human donor who had COVID-19. This material consisted of CD4+ T cells from peripheral blood, taken after recovery from COVID-19. The sequence joins TRBV9 to TRBJ2-2, and TRBD1 may be the D gene, going by 6 matching bases. The CDR3 region: CASSYGQTNTGELFF. The nucleotide sequence reads as follows: TGTGCCAGCAGCTACGGACAGACGAACACCGGGGAGCTGTTTTTT.